This T cell receptor beta chain was recorded in a study of shared clonotypes between healthy human individuals. Study-level background: Donors had three CD4 naive, three CD4 memory, two CD8 naive and one CD8 memory plate apiece.

Each sample came from a Caucasian adult donor living in Nashville, Tennessee. Study-level points and caveats: Clonotypes shared by all four sorted-subset donors had higher generation probabilities than non-shared clonotypes.

V dropped 6 bases and J dropped 4 bases, with 10 bases sitting between them. The CDR3 covers 13 residues. CDR1 is WSHSY and CDR2 is SAAADI in the germline V gene. About this clone itself: What it binds is not known.

The authors distributed each subset's genomic DNA evenly over several immunoSEQ plates. Data came from immunoSEQ multiplex PCR; TCRdb stores just in-frame clones and leaves some out. The sample lists 650,000 to 750,000 clones, 72% seen once, with around 1.8% in the top ten. The TCR was taken from a woman aged 25 to 39 in good health. Sequenced material: memory CD4+ T cells sorted from blood. Subset reported: CD45RA-negative fraction. The chain recombines TRBV10-2 with TRBJ2-1; D assignment may be TRBD1 or TRBD2 (5 bases each). CDR3 protein: CASSRDVYNEQFF. Written as DNA, the CDR3 is TGCGCCAGCAGCCGGGACGTATACAATGAGCAGTTCTTC.